The 5 T cell receptor beta chains reported below all come from one sample, sequenced in a study of blood T cell repertoires in COVID-19. Repertoires were generated with immunoSEQ multiplex PCR, while TCRdb's copy carries only in-frame clones and drops some. Of approximately 500,000 clones listed, roughly 87% were seen once; the top ten hold approximately 0.9%. Sequenced input: peripheral blood. The receptors were sampled from a man aged 18 to 35 with COVID-19, enrolled during active disease.

The chain carries TRBV30 and TRBJ2-2; a possible D gene is TRBD2 (5 bases). This CDR3 is 15 amino acids long. Germline V gene lookup returns CDR1 GTSNPN and CDR2 SVGIG (reference sequence). V dropped 3 bases and J dropped 4 bases, with 15 bases sitting between them. The CDR3 loop is CAWRVGTDFTGELFF. The CDR3 DNA sequence: TGTGCCTGGAGGGTTGGCACGGACTTCACCGGGGAGCTGTTTTTT.

J is TRBJ1-6 and V is TRBV19; D is unclear. Trimming took off 5 bases at V and 6 bases at J, with 5 bases between the two ends. The CDR3 extends over 12 amino acids. Germline V gene data show CDR1 as LNHDA and CDR2 as SQIVND (reference sequence). CDR3 nucleotides: TGTGCCAGTAGTTACAGTAATTCACCCCTCCACTTT. Translated: CASSYSNSPLHF.

The V gene is TRBV10-2, the J gene TRBJ2-7; D not resolved. The V gene lost 3 bases and the J gene lost 11 bases, with 11 bases spanning the gap. CDR1 and CDR2 (germline): WSHSY, SAAADI. This CDR3 contains 11 residues. CDR3 bases: TGCGCCAGCAGTGACGTAGGTCAGGAGTACTTC. Its translation is CASSDVGQEYF.

This clone was seen a single time. This chain uses TRBV19 with TRBJ2-3; 9 bases are shared with TRBD1. The V gene's germline CDR1 is LNHDA and CDR2 SQIVND (reference sequence). V lost 3 bases to trimming and J lost 4 bases; unmatched junction nucleotides: 5. The CDR3 totals 15 residues. The CDR3 spells CASSIPGQGSDTQYF. The CDR3 DNA reads TGTGCCAGTAGTATTCCGGGACAGGGCTCAGATACGCAGTATTTT.

The rearrangement links TRBV11-2 to TRBJ2-2; 8 bases agree with TRBD2. CDR1 is SGHAT and CDR2 is FQNNGV in the germline V gene. V lost 1 base and J lost 1; bases outside the gene matches: 2. The CDR3 length is 16 residues. The CDR3 DNA is TGTGCCAGCAGCTTAGCTGCGGGGGGGAACACCGGGGAGCTGTTTTTT. Its protein is CASSLAAGGNTGELFF. The full variable domain, completed using reference TRBV11-2 and TRBJ2-2, is EAGVAQSPRYKIIEKRQSVAFWCNPISGHATLYWYQQILGQGPKLLIQFQNNGVVDDSQLPKDRFSAERLKGVDSTLKIQPAKLEDSAVYLCASSLAAGGNTGELFFGEGSRLTVL.